This TCR beta chain was captured by sequencing in a study of monozygotic twins with inflammatory bowel disease. From around 3.5 ug of total RNA, each TCR library was prepared. TCRdb re-called the 5' RACE reads, yielding one record per CDR3 amino acid sequence without DNA. The sample data list around 150,000 distinct CDR3 sequences. In regard to this clonotype: What it recognizes is unknown.

General observations from the study: Clonotype sharing was lower in IBD patients than healthy twins, most markedly with disease activity.

The sequenced sample consisted of blood. The TCR sequence derives from a human donor with ulcerative colitis or Crohn's disease, or a healthy co-twin of an affected twin (not recorded which).

CDR3 in amino acids: CASSRLAGGNEQFF. The J gene is TRBJ2-1, the V gene TRBV12-3 or TRBV12-4; TCRdb proposes TRBD2, but this gene call is untestable without DNA. There are 14 residues in the CDR3.